Listed below are T cell receptor beta chains from one sample, sequenced in a study of blood T cells in healthy people across ages. Each CDR3 protein is one row after TCRdb ran MiXCR on the 5' RACE reads. The table has about 1.7 million distinct CDR3 sequences, roughly 27% seen once; the top ten hold 6.5% to 8.5%. The specimen was blood. These receptors were obtained from a woman between 25 and 40 years old in good health. CDR3s include the opening cysteine and the closing phenylalanine or tryptophan. The D gene is left open where the match is weak. Some rows mark clone size as missing; the rest say once, few, many or name a class of expanded clone.

TRBJ2-7	.	many	TRBV7-9	CASSLEARGEQYF	TGTGCCAGCAGCTTAGAAGCCCGAGGTGAGCAGTACTTC
TRBJ1-1	.	.	TRBV7-9	CASSLAQVRTSNTGAFF	TGTGCCAGCAGCTTAGCGCAAGTGAGGACATCGAACACTGGAGCTTTCTTT
TRBJ2-7	TRBD1	.	TRBV10-2	CASRLGQAGDYEQYF	TGCGCCAGCAGACTTGGACAGGCAGGTGACTACGAGCAGTACTTC
TRBJ1-2	TRBD1	few	TRBV9	CASSVGGDSGYTF	TGTGCCAGCAGCGTAGGAGGGGACAGTGGCTACACCTTC
TRBJ1-1	.	few	TRBV29-1	CSGINRDKTEAFF	TGCAGCGGAATAAACAGGGATAAGACTGAAGCTTTCTTT
TRBJ1-5	.	once	TRBV20-1	CSAREIAPQPQHF	TGCAGTGCTAGGGAGATAGCTCCTCAGCCCCAGCATTTT
TRBJ2-1	TRBD2	.	TRBV7-2	CASSSGTRGGGEQFF	TGTGCCAGCAGCTCCGGGACTAGGGGGGGTGGTGAGCAGTTCTTC
TRBJ2-1	.	.	TRBV7-2	CASSYTREIEQFF	TGTGCCAGCAGCTACACCCGAGAGATTGAGCAGTTCTTC
TRBJ2-7	TRBD2	.	TRBV7-3	CASSLTGGEIYEQYF	TGTGCCAGCAGCTTGACGGGGGGTGAGATCTACGAGCAGTACTTC
TRBJ2-4	TRBD2	many	TRBV4-1	CASRPLAGKNIQYF	TGCGCCAGCAGGCCCCTAGCGGGGAAAAACATTCAGTACTTC
TRBJ1-1	.	.	TRBV5-5	CASSLLMGGDAEAFF	TGTGCCAGCAGCTTGCTAATGGGAGGGGACGCTGAAGCTTTCTTT
TRBJ1-2	TRBD1	few	TRBV6-6	CASSLQGANGYTF	TGTGCCAGCAGTCTGCAGGGGGCGAATGGCTACACCTTC
TRBJ2-1	.	few	TRBV20-1	CSARDPVADEQFF	TGCAGTGCTAGAGATCCGGTTGCGGATGAGCAGTTCTTC
TRBJ2-1	.	few	TRBV2	CASTEARRSYNEQFF	TGTGCCAGCACGGAAGCTCGACGCTCCTACAATGAGCAGTTCTTC
TRBJ2-1	TRBD2	few	TRBV15	CATSRDRAISGRNNEQFF	TGTGCCACCAGCAGAGATAGAGCGATTAGCGGGAGGAACAATGAGCAGTTCTTC
TRBJ2-4	.	.	TRBV12-5	CASGLVASSDIQYF	TGTGCTAGTGGTTTGGTAGCTAGTTCGGACATTCAGTACTTC
TRBJ2-3	.	few	TRBV5-1	CASSFPTSTDTQYF	TGCGCCAGCAGCTTTCCGACCAGCACAGATACGCAGTATTTT
TRBJ2-1	TRBD1	many	TRBV5-1	CASSSDRSYNEQFF	TGTGCCAGCAGCTCGGACAGGTCCTACAATGAGCAGTTCTTC
TRBJ2-7	.	.	TRBV7-2	CASSLNGLLSSYEQYF	TGTGCCAGCAGCTTAAACGGACTCCTGAGCTCCTACGAGCAGTACTTC
TRBJ2-5	TRBD1	.	TRBV30	CAWSLGTGGETQYF	TGTGCCTGGAGCCTTGGGACAGGGGGAGAGACCCAGTACTTC
TRBJ2-7	.	.	TRBV3-1	CASSQDRKLSREQYF	TGTGCCAGCAGCCAAGATAGGAAGCTCTCTCGTGAGCAGTACTTC
TRBJ2-1	TRBD1	few	TRBV6-2/TRBV6-3	CASPDRGETSYNEQFF	TGTGCCAGTCCCGACAGGGGGGAGACCTCCTACAATGAGCAGTTCTTC
TRBJ2-7	.	.	TRBV20-1	CSARGSGLVGEQYF	TGCAGTGCTAGGGGTTCCGGGCTAGTCGGCGAGCAGTACTTC
TRBJ1-6	.	.	TRBV5-1	CASSWDVNSPPHF	TGCGCCAGCAGCTGGGATGTAAATTCACCCCCCCACTTT
TRBJ2-1	.	few	TRBV30	CAWGKQRLQSYNEQFF	TGTGCCTGGGGAAAACAGCGACTTCAGTCCTACAATGAGCAGTTCTTC
TRBJ1-4	TRBD1	.	TRBV10-3	CAISEFGQATNEKLFF	TGTGCCATCAGTGAGTTCGGACAGGCAACTAATGAAAAACTGTTTTTT
TRBJ2-7	TRBD2	few	TRBV6-2/TRBV6-3	CASTRAGGPLEQYF	TGTGCCAGCACCCGAGCGGGGGGGCCCCTCGAGCAGTACTTC
TRBJ1-2	.	.	TRBV11-2	CASSLETESFAYTF	TGTGCCAGCAGCTTAGAGACCGAGAGTTTTGCCTACACCTTC
TRBJ2-7	.	.	TRBV5-6	CASSLWEASYEQYF	TGTGCCAGCAGCTTGTGGGAGGCGAGCTACGAGCAGTACTTC
TRBJ2-7	.	many	TRBV7-2	CASSSLASPTYEQYF	TGTGCCAGCAGCTCGCTTGCTAGCCCCACCTACGAGCAGTACTTC
TRBJ2-1	.	few	TRBV5-1	CASSRPGTEQFF	TGCGCCAGCAGCCGTCCCGGGACAGAGCAGTTCTTC
TRBJ1-6	.	.	TRBV7-2	CASSRIRGNSPLHF	TGTGCCAGCTCCAGGATACGGGGGAATTCACCCCTCCACTTT
TRBJ2-5	.	few	TRBV12-3/TRBV12-4	CASSAGNSPETQYF	TGTGCCAGCAGCGCGGGAAATTCTCCAGAGACCCAGTACTTC
TRBJ1-2	.	few	TRBV7-9	CASSSEGEYGYTF	TGTGCCAGCAGCTCAGAAGGGGAATATGGCTACACCTTC
TRBJ1-2	TRBD1	.	TRBV6-1	CASSPRRGTGGVNYGYTF	TGTGCCAGCAGCCCCAGGCGTGGGACAGGGGGCGTCAACTATGGCTACACCTTC
TRBJ2-7	TRBD2	few	TRBV19	CASLGGSSGTYEQYF	TGTGCCAGCCTAGGGGGATCTAGCGGGACCTACGAGCAGTACTTC
TRBJ1-2	.	.	TRBV15	CATSREDEGTRGYTF	TGTGCCACCAGCAGAGAGGATGAAGGGACTAGGGGCTACACCTTC
TRBJ1-2	.	.	TRBV7-9	CASTSSGRYYGHTF	TGTGCCAGCACTTCTTCGGGAAGGTACTATGGCCACACCTTC
TRBJ2-3	TRBD2	once	TRBV14	CASSHPGLANTDTQYF	TGTGCCAGCAGTCACCCTGGACTAGCGAACACAGATACGCAGTATTTT
TRBJ2-1	.	many	TRBV6-4	CASSDSSSENEQFF	TGTGCCAGCAGTGACTCCTCCTCTGAAAATGAGCAGTTCTTC
TRBJ2-7	.	many	TRBV10-3	CAISAIGAASYEQYF	TGTGCCATCAGTGCCATCGGGGCGGCCTCCTACGAGCAGTACTTC
TRBJ2-1	.	few	TRBV14	CASRVTGSVYNEQFF	TGTGCCAGCAGAGTTACAGGGTCGGTCTACAATGAGCAGTTCTTC
TRBJ2-3	.	few	TRBV5-1	CASSFEEGTQYF	TGCGCCAGCAGCTTCGAGGAGGGTACGCAGTATTTT
TRBJ1-5	TRBD1	few	TRBV6-1	CASRPDREMRQPQHF	TGTGCCAGCAGACCGGACAGGGAGATGAGGCAGCCCCAGCATTTT
TRBJ2-7	.	many	TRBV15	CATSRRATNSYEQYF	TGTGCCACCAGCAGGCGGGCCACTAACTCCTACGAGCAGTACTTC
TRBJ1-5	.	.	TRBV20-1	CSVPNRTDINQPQHF	TGCAGTGTTCCAAATAGGACAGATATCAATCAGCCCCAGCATTTT